These 18 T cell receptor beta chains were all obtained from the same sample, sequenced in a study of T cell repertoires in cytomegalovirus infection. TCRdb used MiXCR to reprocess the reads, holding one entry per CDR3 protein. The sample contains hundreds of thousands of distinct CDR3 sequences, less than 40% of which appear only once. Their specific antigens are unknown. This sample comprised cultured CD8+ T cells from PBMCs, obtained from culture after CMV antigen stimulation. These receptor sequences come from a human donor in good health (CMV status not recorded). Some clones in this sample may be carry-over from other donors' samples.

The table lists this clonotype with many counts. The chain carries TRBV7-8 and TRBJ1-1, with D perhaps TRBD1 (5 bases). Germline assignment: CDR1 SGHVS and CDR2 FQNEAQ. V lost 6 bases to trimming and J lost 5 bases, with 22 bases between them. The CDR3 totals 16 residues. The CDR3 is CASSHRSEGRGTEAFF. Written as DNA, the CDR3 is TGTGCCAGCAGTCATAGGTCGGAGGGGCGCGGGACTGAAGCTTTCTTT.

The CDR3 DNA reads TGTGCCAGCAGCTTAGTACAGGGGCAGCAGTTCTTC. Amino acids: CASSLVQGQQFF. V gene TRBV7-9 combines with J gene TRBJ2-1; 7 nucleotides align to TRBD1. Losses at the gene ends were 1 base for V and 11 bases for J; bases not matched to a gene: 2. The length of the CDR3 is 12 residues. Germline CDR1 is SEHNR and CDR2 is FQNEAQ (reference sequence). The full variable domain, in which reference TRBV7-9 and TRBJ2-1 provide the parts outside the CDR3, is DTGVSQNPRHKITKRGQNVTFRCDPISEHNRLYWYRQTLGQGPEFLTYFQNEAQLEKSRLLSDRFSAERPKGSFSTLEIQRTEQGDSAMYLCASSLVQGQQFFGPGTRLTVL.

In this sample, this clonotype turned up many times. This chain uses TRBV6-5 with TRBJ2-3; 7 nucleotides align to TRBD1. The CDR3 has 14 residues. The V gene's germline CDR1 is MNHEY and CDR2 SVGAGI. V lost 2 bases to trimming and J lost 3 bases; unmatched junction nucleotides: 2. CDR3 protein: CASSYDRVTDTQYF. CDR3 coding DNA: TGTGCCAGCAGTTACGACAGGGTTACAGATACGCAGTATTTT.

This clonotype was seen ten or more times. This sequence joins TRBV7-2 and TRBJ2-5; no definite D call. The V end lost 3 bases, the J end lost 0 bases, and 14 bases lay between the germline ends. The CDR3 length is 16 residues. Germline values: CDR1 SGHTA, CDR2 FQGNSA. CDR3 protein: CASSFIRIGYQETQYF. Written as DNA, the CDR3 is TGTGCCAGCAGCTTTATCCGGATTGGGTACCAAGAGACCCAGTACTTC.

The genes are TRBV5-4 and TRBJ1-2; 10 nucleotides agree with TRBD1. The CDR3 runs to 13 residues. Germline-derived CDR1 and CDR2 are SGHNT and YYREEE (reference sequence). V lost 4 bases and J lost 8; bases outside the gene matches: 5. The CDR3 reads CASSRDRGRGYTF. The CDR3 bases are TGTGCCAGCAGCCGGGACAGGGGAAGGGGCTACACCTTC.

The gene calls are TRBV7-3 and TRBJ2-1, with 8 bases lining up with TRBD2. Germline V gene lookup returns CDR1 SGHTA and CDR2 FQGTGA. The V segment lost 5 bases and the J segment 2 bases; nucleotides outside the gene matches: 5. The length of the CDR3 is 15 residues. The CDR3 region has the DNA TGTGCCAGCAGCCCGGGACTAGGGACCTACAATGAGCAGTTCTTC. Translated: CASSPGLGTYNEQFF.

There are a few counts of this clonotype. V gene TRBV12-5 combines with J gene TRBJ1-5; 11 bases fit TRBD1. Germline CDR1 and CDR2: LGHNT and FRNRAP. The CDR3 is made up of 16 amino acids. With 5 bases clipped from V and 0 bases from J, the junction kept 3 bases outside the gene matches. The DNA for the CDR3 is TGTGCTAGTGGTGGACAGGGGGCGAGTAGCAATCAGCCCCAGCATTTT. This codes for CASGGQGASSNQPQHF.

J is TRBJ2-6 and V is TRBV12-3 or TRBV12-4, with no clear D. The CDR3 covers 17 residues. Trimming took off 6 bases at V and 4 bases at J, with 19 bases between the two ends. The CDR3 is CASSLVVGLLGANVLTF. In DNA, the CDR3 is TGTGCCAGCAGCCTGGTCGTAGGCTTGCTAGGGGCCAACGTCCTGACTTTC.

This clonotype turned up a few times. The chain is built from TRBV18 and TRBJ2-6; maybe TRBD1 (5 bases). From germline, CDR1 is KGHSH and CDR2 LQKENI. The CDR3 runs 17 residues. Trimming removed 2 bases at V and 1 base at J, with 12 bases between. CDR3 nucleotides: TGTGCCAGCTCACCAACCTACAGGCAGTCTGGGGCCAACGTCCTGACTTTC. It encodes CASSPTYRQSGANVLTF. Drawing the rest from reference TRBV18 and TRBJ2-6, the complete variable domain is NAGVMQNPRHLVRRRGQEARLRCSPMKGHSHVYWYRQLPEEGLKFMVYLQKENIIDESGMPKERFSAEFPKEGPSILRIQQVVRGDSAAYFCASSPTYRQSGANVLTFGAGSRLTVL.

On this clonotype itself: One base away lies a much larger clone, so this may be a sequencing read error. The J gene is TRBJ2-3, the V gene TRBV7-2; perhaps TRBD2 as D (5 bases). The CDR3 consists of 15 residues. Per the germline V gene, CDR1 is SGHTA and CDR2 is FQGNSA. V lost 7 bases to trimming and J lost 0 bases, with 14 bases between them. CDR3 sequence (DNA): TGTGCCAGCACCCCCCGGCGGACTAGCACAGATACGCAGTATTTT. This encodes CASTPRRTSTDTQYF.

This clonotype was seen a few times. The chain uses TRBV20-1 and TRBJ2-2; D unclear. V was cut by 0 bases and J by 0 bases, with 11 bases left in between. Germline assignment: CDR1 DFQATT and CDR2 SNEGSKA (reference sequence). The CDR3 totals 16 residues. CDR3 sequence reads: CSARDYSGANTGELFF. The DNA for the CDR3 is TGCAGTGCTAGAGATTACAGTGGAGCGAACACCGGGGAGCTGTTTTTT.

The chain combines TRBV7-9 with TRBJ2-5; D not certain. V lost 1 base and J lost 3, with 9 bases in between. Germline-derived CDR1 and CDR2 are SEHNR and FQNEAQ (reference sequence). This CDR3 is built from 14 residues. For the CDR3, the DNA is TGTGCCAGCAGCTTAGTTCGACGCGAAGAGACCCAGTACTTC. Translating gives CASSLVRREETQYF. The variable domain in full, with the rest retrieved from reference TRBV7-9 and TRBJ2-5, is DTGVSQNPRHKITKRGQNVTFRCDPISEHNRLYWYRQTLGQGPEFLTYFQNEAQLEKSRLLSDRFSAERPKGSFSTLEIQRTEQGDSAMYLCASSLVRREETQYFGPGTRLLVL.

This clonotype was seen more than once but under ten times. This chain joins TRBV6-1 and TRBJ2-7, with D possibly being TRBD1 or TRBD2 (6 bases each). Trimming took 0 bases from V and 4 from J, leaving 10 bases between them. The CDR3 has 14 residues. Germline CDR1 and CDR2: MNHNS and SASEGT. As DNA, the CDR3 is TGTGCCAGCAGTGAAGCGGGGGGCGGGTACGAGCAGTACGTC. This sequence encodes CASSEAGGGYEQYV.

The rearrangement joins TRBV19 to TRBJ1-2; 8 bases map to TRBD1. V lost 3 bases and J lost 7; bases outside the gene matches: 7. The CDR3 consists of 14 residues. The germline gives CDR1 LNHDA, CDR2 SQIVND (reference sequence). CDR3 coding DNA: TGTGCCAGTAGTATCTCGGCAGGGGGCATTGGCTACACCTTC. It specifies CASSISAGGIGYTF.

This chain links TRBV7-9 with TRBJ1-1, with D maybe TRBD1 (5 bases). V lost 5 bases, J lost 8 bases, and 12 bases lay in between. This CDR3 contains 12 residues. Germline loops: CDR1 SEHNR, CDR2 FQNEAQ (reference sequence). As DNA, the CDR3 is TGTGCCAGCAGCCGACAGCCCTCGGAAGCTTTCTTT. It codes for CASSRQPSEAFF. Drawing the rest from reference TRBV7-9 and TRBJ1-1, the complete variable domain is DTGVSQNPRHKITKRGQNVTFRCDPISEHNRLYWYRQTLGQGPEFLTYFQNEAQLEKSRLLSDRFSAERPKGSFSTLEIQRTEQGDSAMYLCASSRQPSEAFFGQGTRLTVV.

The chain employs TRBV6-2 or TRBV6-3 and TRBJ2-3; 9 nucleotides agree with TRBD2. This CDR3 contains 17 residues. Germline V gene lookup returns CDR1 MNHEY and CDR2 SVGEGT. Trimming cost V 0 bases and J 2 bases; bases outside gene matches: 6. In DNA, the CDR3 is TGTGCCAGCAGTTACTCGGGGGAGCGGGGGGACACAGATACGCAGTATTTT. Amino acids: CASSYSGERGDTDTQYF.

This clonotype was detected only a few times. The genes are TRBV12-3 or TRBV12-4 and TRBJ2-7; D might be TRBD1 or TRBD2, each matching 5 bases. CDR3 length: 12 amino acids. The germline V and J ends were trimmed by 5 bases and 5 bases, with 10 bases remaining between them. The CDR3 DNA is TGTGCCAGCAGTCCCGGGACGAACGAGCAGTACTTC. Encoded protein: CASSPGTNEQYF.

The sample holds a few counts of this clonotype. V usage is TRBV7-7 and J usage is TRBJ2-5; D might be TRBD2 (6 bases). Germline V CDR1 and CDR2: SSHAT, FNYEAQ (reference sequence). The CDR3 consists of 14 residues. As DNA, the CDR3 is TGTGCTAGCGGTCAAACAGGAAGAGGAGAGACCCAGTACTTC. This gives the protein CASGQTGRGETQYF. Using reference TRBV7-7 and TRBJ2-5 for the parts outside the CDR3, the full variable domain is GAGVSQSPRYKVTKRGQDVTLRCDPISSHATLYWYQQALGQGPEFLTYFNYEAQPDKSGLPSDRFSAERPEGSISTLTIQRTEQRDSAMYRCASGQTGRGETQYFGPGTRLLVL.